Listed below are T cell receptor beta chains from one sample, sequenced in a study of neurological immune-mediated disorders. TCRdb re-called the 5' RACE reads with MiXCR, one entry per CDR3 protein. This table has approximately 59,000 distinct CDR3 sequences, about 5.2% appearing once. Sequenced sample: PBMCs. These receptors all come from a human donor with multiple sclerosis. The donor label of this sample is uncertain. The CDR3 runs from the conserved cysteine through the conserved F or W. A D gene is named only where the DNA matches it firmly. Size is stated for part of the rows, as once, few or many counts, or as a class when the clone is expanded.

J gene: TRBJ2-1
D gene: TRBD1
clone size: many
V gene: TRBV12-3/TRBV12-4
CDR3 protein: CASRTGTGVYNEQFF
CDR3 DNA: TGTGCCAGCAGGACCGGGACAGGGGTCTACAATGAGCAGTTCTTC

J gene: TRBJ1-1
D gene: -
clone size: many
V gene: TRBV5-1
CDR3 protein: CASAKQGDGTEAFF
CDR3 DNA: TGCGCCAGCGCTAAACAGGGAGATGGCACTGAAGCTTTCTTT

J gene: TRBJ2-2
D gene: -
clone size: many
V gene: TRBV6-6
CDR3 protein: CASSYSIGDFGELFF
CDR3 DNA: TGTGCCAGCAGTTACTCGATAGGGGACTTCGGGGAGCTGTTTTTT

J gene: TRBJ2-1
D gene: TRBD1
clone size: many
V gene: TRBV29-1
CDR3 protein: CSVETGGQAGNEQFF
CDR3 DNA: TGCAGCGTTGAAACGGGCGGACAGGCTGGTAATGAGCAGTTCTTC

J gene: TRBJ2-2
D gene: TRBD1
clone size: many
V gene: TRBV6-4
CDR3 protein: CASHGTGETGELFF
CDR3 DNA: TGTGCCAGCCATGGGACAGGCGAAACCGGGGAGCTGTTTTTT

J gene: TRBJ1-1
D gene: TRBD1
clone size: -
V gene: TRBV30
CDR3 protein: CAWSVSRLDRMNTEAFF
CDR3 DNA: TGTGCCTGGAGTGTCTCTCGGTTGGACAGGATGAACACTGAAGCTTTCTTT

J gene: TRBJ2-7
D gene: -
clone size: many
V gene: TRBV5-6
CDR3 protein: CASSSGSGREQYF
CDR3 DNA: TGTGCCAGCAGCTCGGGTTCGGGAAGAGAGCAGTACTTC

J gene: TRBJ2-7
D gene: -
clone size: many
V gene: TRBV27
CDR3 protein: CASSLKGHTYEQYF
CDR3 DNA: TGTGCCAGCAGTTTAAAGGGACATACTTACGAGCAGTACTTC

J gene: TRBJ2-5
D gene: -
clone size: many
V gene: TRBV5-6
CDR3 protein: CASSASMGETQYF
CDR3 DNA: TGTGCCAGCAGCGCCTCAATGGGAGAGACCCAGTACTTC

J gene: TRBJ2-3
D gene: -
clone size: many
V gene: TRBV20-1
CDR3 protein: CSARDGLNQMADTQYF
CDR3 DNA: TGCAGTGCTAGAGATGGACTAAACCAAATGGCAGATACGCAGTATTTT

J gene: TRBJ2-3
D gene: TRBD2
clone size: many
V gene: TRBV7-2
CDR3 protein: CASSKAGGRTQYF
CDR3 DNA: TGTGCCAGCAGCAAAGCGGGGGGGAGAACGCAGTATTTT

J gene: TRBJ2-3
D gene: -
clone size: many
V gene: TRBV11-2
CDR3 protein: CASSLTTSSTDTQYF
CDR3 DNA: TGTGCCAGCAGCTTGACGACTTCTAGCACAGATACGCAGTATTTT

J gene: TRBJ2-3
D gene: TRBD2
clone size: many
V gene: TRBV5-8
CDR3 protein: CASSIQAGAPRSTDTQYF
CDR3 DNA: TGTGCCAGCAGTATCCAAGCGGGGGCCCCCCGCTCCACAGATACGCAGTATTTT

J gene: TRBJ2-3
D gene: -
clone size: many
V gene: TRBV12-3/TRBV12-4
CDR3 protein: CASSLAGGPQHTQYF
CDR3 DNA: TGTGCCAGCAGTTTAGCGGGGGGGCCCCAACATACGCAGTATTTT

J gene: TRBJ2-2
D gene: -
clone size: many
V gene: TRBV5-1
CDR3 protein: CASRIAWSTGELFF
CDR3 DNA: TGCGCCAGCAGGATAGCCTGGTCCACCGGGGAGCTGTTTTTT

J gene: TRBJ2-1
D gene: TRBD2
clone size: many
V gene: TRBV4-1
CDR3 protein: CASSQGGGRGGPGEQFF
CDR3 DNA: TGCGCCAGCAGCCAAGGAGGGGGTCGCGGGGGGCCTGGGGAGCAGTTCTTC

J gene: TRBJ2-6
D gene: -
clone size: many
V gene: TRBV6-6
CDR3 protein: CASSYGGSGANVLTF
CDR3 DNA: TGTGCCAGCAGTTACGGAGGGTCTGGGGCCAACGTCCTGACTTTC

J gene: TRBJ1-5
D gene: -
clone size: few
V gene: TRBV6-5
CDR3 protein: CASSYSTDQPQHF
CDR3 DNA: TGTGCCAGCAGTTACTCGACGGATCAGCCCCAGCATTTT

J gene: TRBJ2-1
D gene: -
clone size: -
V gene: TRBV6-5
CDR3 protein: CSSSPFGHGYNEQFF
CDR3 DNA: TGTTCCAGCAGTCCTTTTGGACACGGTTACAATGAGCAGTTCTTC

J gene: TRBJ2-1
D gene: -
clone size: many
V gene: TRBV2
CDR3 protein: CASSSSDSYNEQFF
CDR3 DNA: TGTGCCAGCAGTTCTAGCGACTCCTACAATGAGCAGTTCTTC

J gene: TRBJ2-7
D gene: -
clone size: many
V gene: TRBV4-1
CDR3 protein: CASSQGPSYEQYF
CDR3 DNA: TGCGCCAGCAGCCAAGGGCCCTCCTACGAGCAGTACTTC

J gene: TRBJ1-4
D gene: -
clone size: many
V gene: TRBV2
CDR3 protein: CASSEFDGEKLFF
CDR3 DNA: TGTGCCAGCAGTGAATTCGACGGTGAAAAACTGTTTTTT

J gene: TRBJ2-7
D gene: -
clone size: many
V gene: TRBV3-1
CDR3 protein: CASSQLNRDEQYF
CDR3 DNA: TGTGCCAGCTCCCAATTGAATAGGGACGAGCAGTACTTC

J gene: TRBJ2-1
D gene: -
clone size: many
V gene: TRBV4-1
CDR3 protein: CASSQTGSTTFPYNEQFF
CDR3 DNA: TGCGCCAGCAGCCAAACAGGATCTACAACGTTCCCTTACAATGAGCAGTTCTTC

J gene: TRBJ1-2
D gene: -
clone size: many
V gene: TRBV20-1
CDR3 protein: CSASGHRGGYTF
CDR3 DNA: TGCAGTGCTAGTGGGCATCGTGGCGGCTACACCTTC

J gene: TRBJ1-1
D gene: TRBD1
clone size: many
V gene: TRBV5-1
CDR3 protein: CASSPGGPNTEAFF
CDR3 DNA: TGCGCCAGCAGCCCAGGGGGCCCGAACACTGAAGCTTTCTTT

J gene: TRBJ1-1
D gene: -
clone size: many
V gene: TRBV11-2
CDR3 protein: CASSDAGGARNTEAFF
CDR3 DNA: TGTGCCAGCAGCGATGCGGGAGGAGCGAGGAACACTGAAGCTTTCTTT

J gene: TRBJ2-2
D gene: -
clone size: few
V gene: TRBV7-6
CDR3 protein: CASGQIEAGELFF
CDR3 DNA: TGTGCCAGTGGACAGATTGAGGCCGGGGAGCTGTTTTTT

J gene: TRBJ1-2
D gene: -
clone size: many
V gene: TRBV5-1
CDR3 protein: CASSPTGLGGYTF
CDR3 DNA: TGCGCCAGCAGCCCAACAGGGTTGGGTGGCTACACCTTC

J gene: TRBJ1-2
D gene: -
clone size: many
V gene: TRBV6-5
CDR3 protein: CASSYSMMAGANYGYTF
CDR3 DNA: TGTGCCAGCAGTTACTCGATGATGGCAGGGGCTAACTATGGCTACACCTTC

J gene: TRBJ1-4
D gene: -
clone size: many
V gene: TRBV5-1
CDR3 protein: CASSLGGAKLFF
CDR3 DNA: TGCGCCAGCAGCTTAGGGGGGGCAAAACTGTTTTTT

J gene: TRBJ1-5
D gene: -
clone size: many
V gene: TRBV4-2
CDR3 protein: CASSQEASNQPQHF
CDR3 DNA: TGTGCCAGCAGCCAAGAGGCTAGCAATCAGCCCCAGCATTTT

J gene: TRBJ2-7
D gene: -
clone size: many
V gene: TRBV5-1
CDR3 protein: CASRLSRGSYEQYF
CDR3 DNA: TGCGCCAGCAGGCTGAGCAGGGGCTCCTACGAGCAGTACTTC

J gene: TRBJ2-2
D gene: -
clone size: many
V gene: TRBV6-6
CDR3 protein: CASKWAGPNTGELFF
CDR3 DNA: TGTGCCAGCAAGTGGGCAGGGCCGAACACCGGGGAGCTGTTTTTT

J gene: TRBJ1-3
D gene: -
clone size: many
V gene: TRBV12-3/TRBV12-4
CDR3 protein: CASSFRVNTIYF
CDR3 DNA: TGTGCCAGCAGTTTCCGGGTAAACACCATATATTTT

J gene: TRBJ1-5
D gene: TRBD1
clone size: many
V gene: TRBV2
CDR3 protein: CASSRQGGPQHF
CDR3 DNA: TGTGCCAGCAGCCGACAGGGGGGGCCCCAGCATTTT

J gene: TRBJ1-5
D gene: TRBD1
clone size: many
V gene: TRBV20-1
CDR3 protein: CSARGTGMQQPQHF
CDR3 DNA: TGCAGTGCTCGAGGGACAGGAATGCAACAGCCCCAGCATTTT

J gene: TRBJ2-3
D gene: -
clone size: -
V gene: TRBV29-1
CDR3 protein: CSVEGTGGGTDTQYF
CDR3 DNA: TGCAGCGTTGAGGGTACAGGAGGCGGGACAGATACGCAGTATTTT

J gene: TRBJ1-1
D gene: -
clone size: many
V gene: TRBV5-5
CDR3 protein: CASSSGPNTEAFF
CDR3 DNA: TGTGCCAGCAGCTCCGGACCTAACACTGAAGCTTTCTTT

J gene: TRBJ1-1
D gene: -
clone size: many
V gene: TRBV29-1
CDR3 protein: CSVEQALNTEAFF
CDR3 DNA: TGCAGCGTTGAACAGGCACTGAACACTGAAGCTTTCTTT